This TCR beta chain is from a study of shared clonotypes between healthy human individuals. As defined, naive CD8 cells were CD45RO-negative and positively selected for CCR7, with terminally differentiated effector memory CD45RA+ cells excluded. Several immunoSEQ plates held equal portions of the genomic DNA taken from each subset. Template for every sorted-subset replicate PCR totaled about 0.2 ug DNA, 30,000 to 35,000 T cell genomes. Libraries were prepared by immunoSEQ multiplex PCR; TCRdb keeps only in-frame clonotypes and omits some of them. The top ten hold approximately 25% of the sample, which has about 750,000 clones, 85% to 95% seen once. This CDR3 has 14 amino acids. The germline V gene encodes CDR1 SGHAT and CDR2 FQNNGV. Trimming cost V 0 bases and J 10 bases, with 13 bases left between them.

This chain links TRBV11-2 with TRBJ2-1, with D perhaps TRBD1 (6 bases). Sequencing was performed on naive CD8+ T cells sorted from blood. The receptor was derived from a man aged 30 to 39 in good health. DNA of the CDR3: TGTGCCAGCAGCTTAGACCCAGGGGCAGAGGAGCAGTTCTTC. Its protein is CASSLDPGAEEQFF.